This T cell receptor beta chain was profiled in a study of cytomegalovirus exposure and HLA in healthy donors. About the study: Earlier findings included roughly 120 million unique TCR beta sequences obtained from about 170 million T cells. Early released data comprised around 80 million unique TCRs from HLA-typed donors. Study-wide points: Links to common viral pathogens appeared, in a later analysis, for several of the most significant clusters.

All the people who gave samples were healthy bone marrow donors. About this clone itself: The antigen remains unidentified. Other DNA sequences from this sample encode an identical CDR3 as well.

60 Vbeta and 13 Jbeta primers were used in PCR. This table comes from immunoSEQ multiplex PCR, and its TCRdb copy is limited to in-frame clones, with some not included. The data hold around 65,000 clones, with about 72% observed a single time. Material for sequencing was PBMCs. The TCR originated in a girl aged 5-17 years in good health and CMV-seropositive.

The CDR3, as DNA: TGTGCCAGCAGCTCGGGACTACCTCAAAATGAGCAGTTCTTC. It yields the protein CASSSGLPQNEQFF. The rearrangement joins TRBV7-2 to TRBJ2-1; TRBD2 matches 7 bases. The CDR3 contains 14 residues. V trimming: 4 bases; J trimming: 7 bases; junction bases outside the gene matches: 7. Germline V CDR1 and CDR2: SGHTA, FQGNSA.